The clone carrying this T cell receptor beta chain was seen only a few times. TCRdb fed the RT-PCR reads into MiXCR, producing one record per CDR3 protein. Here the sample spans about 150,000 distinct CDR3 sequences, about 40% being singletons. The data originate from a study of patients and donors after allogeneic stem cell transplantation. Germline CDR1 is DFQATT and CDR2 is SNEGSKA (reference sequence). CDR3 length equals 13 residues. V gave up 7 bases and J gave up 4 bases, with 11 bases separating them. The sequence derives from a human donor who was either an allogeneic HSCT recipient or a stem cell or donor lymphocyte infusion donor (not recorded which). It is not recorded whose cells these are; they may come from a transplant donor. The V and J genes are TRBV20-1 and TRBJ1-6; possible D gene TRBD1, 5 bases. The sequencing input was blood, either unsorted or a sorted T cell fraction (not recorded which). DNA for the CDR3: TGCAGTGGAGAGACAGCATATAATTCACCCCTCCACTTT. This encodes CSGETAYNSPLHF.